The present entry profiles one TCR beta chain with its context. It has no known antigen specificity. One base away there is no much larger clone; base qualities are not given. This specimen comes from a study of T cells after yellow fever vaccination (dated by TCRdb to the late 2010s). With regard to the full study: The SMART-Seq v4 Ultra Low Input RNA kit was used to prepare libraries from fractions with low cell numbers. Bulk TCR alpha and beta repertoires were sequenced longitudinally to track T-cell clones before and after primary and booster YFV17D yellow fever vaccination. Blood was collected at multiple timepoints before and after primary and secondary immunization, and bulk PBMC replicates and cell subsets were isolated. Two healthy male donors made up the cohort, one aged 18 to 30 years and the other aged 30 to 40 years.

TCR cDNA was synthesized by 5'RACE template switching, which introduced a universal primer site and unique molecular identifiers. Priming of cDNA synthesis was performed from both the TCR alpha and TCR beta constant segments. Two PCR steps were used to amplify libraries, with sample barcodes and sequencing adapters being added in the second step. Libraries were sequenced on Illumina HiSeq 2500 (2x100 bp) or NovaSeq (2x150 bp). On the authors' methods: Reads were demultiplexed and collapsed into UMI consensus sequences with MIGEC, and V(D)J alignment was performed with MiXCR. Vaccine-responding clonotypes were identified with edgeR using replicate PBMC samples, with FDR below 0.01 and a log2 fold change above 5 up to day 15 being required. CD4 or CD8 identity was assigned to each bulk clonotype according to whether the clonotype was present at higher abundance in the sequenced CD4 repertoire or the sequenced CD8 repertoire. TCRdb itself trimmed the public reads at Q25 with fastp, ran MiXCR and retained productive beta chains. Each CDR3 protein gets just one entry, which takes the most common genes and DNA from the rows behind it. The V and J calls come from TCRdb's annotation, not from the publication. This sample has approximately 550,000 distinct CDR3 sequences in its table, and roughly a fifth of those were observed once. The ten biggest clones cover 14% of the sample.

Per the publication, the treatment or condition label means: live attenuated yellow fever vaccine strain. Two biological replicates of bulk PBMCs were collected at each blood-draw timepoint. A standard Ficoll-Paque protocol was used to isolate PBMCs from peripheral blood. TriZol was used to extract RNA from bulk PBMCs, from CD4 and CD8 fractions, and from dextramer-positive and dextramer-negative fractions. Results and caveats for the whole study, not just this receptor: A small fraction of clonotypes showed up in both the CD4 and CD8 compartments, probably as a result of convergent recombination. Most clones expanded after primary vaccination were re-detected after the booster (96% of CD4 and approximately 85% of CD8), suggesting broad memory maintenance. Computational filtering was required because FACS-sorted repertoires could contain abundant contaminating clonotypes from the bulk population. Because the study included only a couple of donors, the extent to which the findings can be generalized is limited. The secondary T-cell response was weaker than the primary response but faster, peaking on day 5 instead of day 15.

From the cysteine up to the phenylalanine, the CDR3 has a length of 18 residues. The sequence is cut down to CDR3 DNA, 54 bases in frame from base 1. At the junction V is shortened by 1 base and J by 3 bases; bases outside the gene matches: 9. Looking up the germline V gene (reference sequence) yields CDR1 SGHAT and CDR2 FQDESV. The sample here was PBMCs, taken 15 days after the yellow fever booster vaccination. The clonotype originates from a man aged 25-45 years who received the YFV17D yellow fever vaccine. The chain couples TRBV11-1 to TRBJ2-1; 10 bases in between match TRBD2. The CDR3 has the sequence CASSLVLAGDLDYNEQFF. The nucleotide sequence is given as TGTGCCAGCAGCTTAGTGCTAGCGGGAGATCTTGACTACAATGAGCAGTTCTTC.